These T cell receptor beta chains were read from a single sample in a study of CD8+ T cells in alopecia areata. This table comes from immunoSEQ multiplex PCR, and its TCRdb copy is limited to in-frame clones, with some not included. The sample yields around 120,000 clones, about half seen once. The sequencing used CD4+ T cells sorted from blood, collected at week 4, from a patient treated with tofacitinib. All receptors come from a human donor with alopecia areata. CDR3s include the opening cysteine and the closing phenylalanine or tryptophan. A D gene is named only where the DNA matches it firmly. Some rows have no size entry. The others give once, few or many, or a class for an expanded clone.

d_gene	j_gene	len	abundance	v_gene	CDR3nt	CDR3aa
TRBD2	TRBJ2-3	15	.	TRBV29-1	TGCAGCGTTGAGCTAGCGGGGACTAGCACAGATACGCAGTATTTT	CSVELAGTSTDTQYF
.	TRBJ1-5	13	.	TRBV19	TGTGCCAGTAGTATAACAGGAAGCCAGCCCCAGCATTTT	CASSITGSQPQHF
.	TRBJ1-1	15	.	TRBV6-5	TGTGCCAGCAGGACAATACAGGGAGGAGGCACTGAAGCTTTCTTT	CASRTIQGGGTEAFF
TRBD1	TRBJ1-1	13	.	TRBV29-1	TGCAGCGTTGGCCCGACAGGGGAAAGGGAAGCTTTCTTT	CSVGPTGEREAFF
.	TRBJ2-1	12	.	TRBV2	TGTGCCAGCAGGACTTTCGGCGGGGAGCAGTTCTTC	CASRTFGGEQFF
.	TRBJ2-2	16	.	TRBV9	TGTGCCAGCAGCAGAGGACAGAACCCTAACACCGGGGAGCTGTTTTTT	CASSRGQNPNTGELFF
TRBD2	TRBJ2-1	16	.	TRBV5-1	TGCGCCAGCAGCTTGGCGCCTAGCGGAACCTACAATGAGCAGTTCTTC	CASSLAPSGTYNEQFF
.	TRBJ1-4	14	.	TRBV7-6	TGTGCCAGCAGCATTCAGGCAACTAATGAAAAACTGTTTTTT	CASSIQATNEKLFF
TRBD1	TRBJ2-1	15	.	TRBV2	TGTGCCAGCAGCCAGGGACAGAGCTCCTACAATGAGCAGTTCTTC	CASSQGQSSYNEQFF
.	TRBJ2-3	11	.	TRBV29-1	TGCAGCGAAGGGCGCACAGATACGCAGTATTTT	CSEGRTDTQYF
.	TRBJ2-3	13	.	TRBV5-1	TGCGCCAGCAGGATGGGCAGCACAGATACGCAGTATTTT	CASRMGSTDTQYF
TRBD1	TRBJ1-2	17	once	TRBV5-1	TGCGCCAGCAGCGCCGGGACAGGGGCCCTTGCGGGGCATGGCTACACCTTC	CASSAGTGALAGHGYTF
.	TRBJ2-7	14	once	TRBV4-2	TGTGCCAGCAGCCAAGATGGCGGACTCTACGAGCAGTACTTC	CASSQDGGLYEQYF
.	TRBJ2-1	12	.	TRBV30	TGTGCCTGGAGTGTGGTTCAGAGGTATCAGTTCTTC	CAWSVVQRYQFF
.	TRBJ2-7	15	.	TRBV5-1	TGCGCCAGCAGCGAAGAAGCGAATCCCTCCTACGAGCAGTACTTC	CASSEEANPSYEQYF
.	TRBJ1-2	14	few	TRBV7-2	TGTGCCAGCAGTCCAGGCAGGCGAATGTATGGCTACACCTTC	CASSPGRRMYGYTF
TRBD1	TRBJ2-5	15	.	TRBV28	TGTGCCAGCAGTTTGACAGGGGGAGGCCAAGAGACCCAGTACTTC	CASSLTGGGQETQYF
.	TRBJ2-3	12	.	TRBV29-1	TGCAGCGTTGAAGAGTGGACAGATACGCAGTATTTT	CSVEEWTDTQYF
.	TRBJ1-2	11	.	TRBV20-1	TGCAGTGCTAGTTGGCGGTATGGCTACACCTTC	CSASWRYGYTF
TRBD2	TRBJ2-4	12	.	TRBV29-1	TGCAGCGTTCGGAGCGGGGGAGACATTCAGTACTTC	CSVRSGGDIQYF
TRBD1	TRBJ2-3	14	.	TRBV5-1	TGCGCCAGCAGCTGGGACAGGGGGACAGATACGCAGTATTTT	CASSWDRGTDTQYF
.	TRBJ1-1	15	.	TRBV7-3	TGTGCCAGCAGCTTAAGCTCCGGGGGGAACACTGAAGCTTTCTTT	CASSLSSGGNTEAFF
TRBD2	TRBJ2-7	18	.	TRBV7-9	TGTGCCAGCAGCTCACAGGGAGGGACTAGAGAGGGACTACTCGAGCAGTACTTC	CASSSQGGTREGLLEQYF
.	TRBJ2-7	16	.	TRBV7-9	TGTGCCAGCAGCTCCCTTGCGAAAGGGACGCCCTACGAGCAGTACTTC	CASSSLAKGTPYEQYF
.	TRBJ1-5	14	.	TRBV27	TGTGCCAGCAGTTTAGAGCCCTGGGGTCAGCCCCAGCATTTT	CASSLEPWGQPQHF
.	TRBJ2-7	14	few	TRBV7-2	TGTGCCAGCAGCTTAGAGGGCAGGGGCCGGGGGCAGTACTTC	CASSLEGRGRGQYF
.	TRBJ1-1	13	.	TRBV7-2	TGTGCCAGCAGCCCCGCCCCAAACACTGAAGCTTTCTTT	CASSPAPNTEAFF
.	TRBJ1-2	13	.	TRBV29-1	TGCAGCGTTGGGGCCAGACCTAACTATGGCTACACCTTC	CSVGARPNYGYTF
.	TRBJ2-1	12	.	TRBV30	TGTGCCTGGAGTGTAGGGACTCTAGAAAAGTTCTTC	CAWSVGTLEKFF
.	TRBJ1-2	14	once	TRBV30	TGTGCCTGGAGTGTCCGCGGAGGTTCGGACGGCTACACCTTC	CAWSVRGGSDGYTF
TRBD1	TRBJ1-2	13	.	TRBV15	TGTGCCACCAGCGTTGGACAGGGAAATGGCTACACCTTC	CATSVGQGNGYTF
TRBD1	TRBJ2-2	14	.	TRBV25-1	TGTGCCAGCAGTCCGCCGGACAGGGGGGGGGAGCTGTTTTTT	CASSPPDRGGELFF
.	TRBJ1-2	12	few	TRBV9	TGTGCCAGCAGCTCGTGGGTTGTTGGCTACACCTTC	CASSSWVVGYTF
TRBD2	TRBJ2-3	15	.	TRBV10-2	TGCGCCAGCAGTGAGGCGTCTAGCGGAACAGATACGCAGTATTTT	CASSEASSGTDTQYF
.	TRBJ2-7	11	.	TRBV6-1	TGTGCCAGCAGTGTTAACTACGAGCAGTACTTC	CASSVNYEQYF
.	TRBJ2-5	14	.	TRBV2	TGTGCCAGCAGTGTTGACTTAGCCCTCGAGACCCAGTACTTC	CASSVDLALETQYF
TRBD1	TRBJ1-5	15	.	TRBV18	TGTGCCAGCTCACCACGGGAGGGGGCAGGTCAGCCCCAGCATTTT	CASSPREGAGQPQHF
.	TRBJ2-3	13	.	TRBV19	TGTGCCAGCACGGGACCCCGCTCGGATACGCAGTATTTT	CASTGPRSDTQYF
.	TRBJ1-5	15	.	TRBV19	TGTGCCAGTATTCTCCGGTCGGGTAGCAATCAGCCCCAGCATTTT	CASILRSGSNQPQHF
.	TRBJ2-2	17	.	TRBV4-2	TGTGCCAGCAGCCAAGGGGAGACAGTCTCGGACACCGGGGAGCTGTTTTTT	CASSQGETVSDTGELFF
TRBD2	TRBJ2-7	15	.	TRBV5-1	TGCGCCAGCTATCGCACGAGCGGGGGGCCCTACGAGCAGTACTTC	CASYRTSGGPYEQYF
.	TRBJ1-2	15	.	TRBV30	TGTGCCTGGAGTCTCCAGGGAGCAAGGAGCCATGGCTACACCTTC	CAWSLQGARSHGYTF
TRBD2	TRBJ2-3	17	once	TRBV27	TGTGCCAGCAGTTCGGGACTAGCGGGGGGCGGGACCGATACGCAGTATTTT	CASSSGLAGGGTDTQYF
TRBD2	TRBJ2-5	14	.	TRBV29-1	TGCAGCGTTGAGAGCCTTCGCGGGAGGGAGACCCAGTACTTC	CSVESLRGRETQYF
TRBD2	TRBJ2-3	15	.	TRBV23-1	TGCGCCACCAGACTAGCGGGAGGAGTTGGAGATACGCAGTATTTT	CATRLAGGVGDTQYF
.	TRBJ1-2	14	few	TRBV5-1	TGCGCCAGCAGCTTGGACCGGGACGGCTATGGCTACACCTTC	CASSLDRDGYGYTF
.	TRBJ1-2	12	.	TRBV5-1	TGCGCCAGCAGCTTGGCCGACTATGGCTACACCTTC	CASSLADYGYTF